The 20 T cell receptor beta chains below come from one sample, sequenced in a study of CD8+ T cells in alopecia areata. Once RNA had been extracted, it was reverse transcribed into cDNA to act as the sequencing template. Produced via immunoSEQ multiplex PCR; TCRdb's table is partial and in-frame only. The sample lists about 42,000 clones, about three fifths occurring once. Treatment described: oral pan-JAK inhibitor, 5-10 mg twice daily. The sample in question was CD8+ T cells sorted from blood, obtained at week 4, from a patient treated with tofacitinib. The receptor source for this set is a human donor with alopecia areata.

With regard to this clone: The same CDR3 is also encoded by other DNA sequences in this sample. V usage is TRBV29-1 and J usage is TRBJ2-1; D remains unclear. V lost 6 bases to trimming and J lost 3 bases, with 3 bases between them. This CDR3 region has 10 residues. Germline CDR1 reads SQVTM; CDR2 reads ANQGSEA. The CDR3 DNA sequence: TGCAGCGTCGACTACAATGAGCAGTTCTTC. Amino acids: CSVDYNEQFF.

V gene TRBV29-1 combines with J gene TRBJ2-3; D remains unclear. Germline CDR1 reads SQVTM; CDR2 reads ANQGSEA. This CDR3 has 13 residues. The V end lost 3 bases, the J end lost 5 bases, and 12 bases lay between the germline ends. The CDR3 reads CSVDAGRQDTQYF. DNA for the CDR3: TGCAGCGTTGACGCCGGGCGGCAAGATACGCAGTATTTT.

This rearrangement joins TRBV7-9 to TRBJ2-7; TRBD1 aligns across 10 bases. The V gene's germline CDR1 is SEHNR and CDR2 FQNEAQ (reference sequence). The ends lost 5 bases at V and 12 bases at J; junction bases unmatched: 13. The CDR3 has 14 residues. The CDR3 region is CASSADRGLGDRYF. As DNA, the CDR3 is TGTGCCAGCAGCGCCGACAGGGGGCTCGGTGATAGGTACTTC. Together with reference TRBV7-9 and TRBJ2-7, the CDR3 gives the full variable domain: DTGVSQNPRHKITKRGQNVTFRCDPISEHNRLYWYRQTLGQGPEFLTYFQNEAQLEKSRLLSDRFSAERPKGSFSTLEIQRTEQGDSAMYLCASSADRGLGDRYFGPGTRLTVT.

This chain joins TRBV7-9 and TRBJ2-7; 7 bases fit TRBD1. This CDR3 spans 13 amino acids. V shed 1 base and J 3 bases; nucleotides not matched to a gene: 0. The germline V gene encodes CDR1 SEHNR and CDR2 FQNEAQ (reference sequence). CDR3 amino acids: CASSLGDSYEQYF. The CDR3 DNA follows: TGTGCCAGCAGCTTAGGGGACAGCTACGAGCAGTACTTC.

This chain's CDR3 is CASSPRPGATYNEQFF. The CDR3 coding sequence is TGTGCCAGCAGCCCTCGCCCGGGGGCCACCTACAATGAGCAGTTCTTC. The chain couples TRBV9 to TRBJ2-1; D is tentatively TRBD1 or TRBD2 (6 bases each). V was shortened by 4 bases and J by 2 bases, with 16 bases between the two germline ends. CDR3 length: 16 residues. Germline V gene lookup returns CDR1 SGDLS and CDR2 YYNGEE.

The chain carries TRBV5-1 and TRBJ1-6; D not certain. V was shortened by 1 base and J by 7 bases, with 9 bases between the two germline ends. Germline V lookup: CDR1 SGHRS, CDR2 YFSETQ. CDR3 length: 14 amino acids. CDR3: CASSLSGLNSPLHF. In DNA form, the CDR3 reads TGCGCCAGCAGCTTGAGCGGATTGAATTCACCCCTCCACTTT.

This clone showed up just a few times. CDR3 sequence: CASSYGSGETQYF. As DNA, the CDR3 is TGTGCCAGCAGTTACGGCTCCGGGGAGACCCAGTACTTC. The gene calls are TRBV6-5 and TRBJ2-5, with no clear D. Germline CDR1 MNHEY, CDR2 SVGAGI. The CDR3 is 13 amino acids. Trimming took off 2 bases at V and 5 bases at J, with 9 bases between the two ends.

The rearrangement links TRBV4-3 to TRBJ2-1, with TRBD1 as a possible D gene (5 bases). V was shortened by 0 bases and J by 4 bases, with 10 bases between the two germline ends. This CDR3 comprises 15 residues. Germline values: CDR1 LGHNA, CDR2 YSLEER. The CDR3 sequence is CASSQDRTQYNEQFF. The CDR3 nucleotides are TGCGCCAGCAGCCAAGATAGGACACAATACAATGAGCAGTTCTTC.

The chain joins TRBV30 to TRBJ2-1; TRBD1 matches 12 bases. Unmatched junction bases numbered 5, after V lost 4 bases and J lost 7 bases. Germline lookup yields CDR1 GTSNPN and CDR2 SVGIG (reference sequence). There are 14 residues in the CDR3. The DNA of the CDR3 is TGTGCCTGGAATCCGGGACAGGGGGCAAATGAGCAGTTCTTC. This gives the protein CAWNPGQGANEQFF.

This clone has a handful of counts. The chain has TRBV7-2 and TRBJ2-7; TRBD1 aligns across 9 bases. The V gene's germline CDR1 is SGHTA and CDR2 FQGNSA. The junction had 2 bases not matched to a gene; V was cut back by 1 base and J by 1 base. This CDR3 is built from 15 residues. CDR3 amino acids: CASSLEGQGSYEQYF. In nucleotides, the CDR3 is TGTGCCAGCAGCTTAGAGGGACAGGGATCCTACGAGCAGTACTTC.

This clone was detected a few times. This chain joins TRBV29-1 and TRBJ2-1; the D is unclear. Germline CDR1 is SQVTM and CDR2 is ANQGSEA. The CDR3 spans 11 residues. V shed 6 bases and J shed 4 bases, with 7 bases lying between them. The CDR3 region is CSVLYYNEQFF. In DNA, the CDR3 is TGCAGCGTGCTATATTACAATGAGCAGTTCTTC.

This clone appeared a single time. The V call is TRBV30, the J call TRBJ2-7; no clear D gene. CDR1 GTSNPN and CDR2 SVGIG come from the germline V gene (reference sequence). The CDR3 has 14 residues. V was trimmed by 3 bases and J by 0 bases, leaving 12 bases between them. In DNA, the CDR3 is TGTGCCTGGAGGTCCGGTTCGAGCTCCTACGAGCAGTACTTC. It encodes CAWRSGSSSYEQYF.

Concerning this clone itself: The junction shows a germline mismatch at one end, possibly a read error. The rearrangement joins TRBV2 to TRBJ1-1; D remains unclear. The germline gives CDR1 SNHLY, CDR2 FYNNEI. CDR3 length equals 12 residues. This CDR3 reads CASREGNTEAFF. CDR3 nucleotide sequence: TGTGCCAGCAGAGAAGGGAACACTGAAGCTTTCTTT.

This clone was picked up a small number of times. The V call is TRBV27, the J call TRBJ2-7, with TRBD1 matching 7 bases. This CDR3 region has 13 residues. V trimming: 3 bases; J trimming: 2 bases; junction bases outside the gene matches: 1. Germline V CDR1 and CDR2: MNHEY, SMNVEV (reference sequence). CDR3 sequence reads: CASSFGTAYEQYF. CDR3 DNA: TGTGCCAGCAGTTTCGGGACAGCCTACGAGCAGTACTTC.

This clone appeared a single time. The chain is built from TRBV29-1 and TRBJ2-2, with no clear D. Germline V gives CDR1 SQVTM, CDR2 ANQGSEA. Between the trimmed V and J ends, which lost 5 bases and 6 bases, there was a span of 7 bases. The CDR3 spans 11 residues. This chain's CDR3 is CSVRVSGELFF. The CDR3 coding sequence is TGCAGCGTTCGGGTATCCGGGGAGCTGTTTTTT.

This chain links TRBV29-1 with TRBJ1-2, with 7 bases fitting TRBD1. V lost 7 bases to trimming and J lost 8 bases; unmatched junction nucleotides: 13. CDR1 is SQVTM, CDR2 ANQGSEA, per germline. The CDR3 loop spans 13 amino acids. The CDR3 loop is CSAGTDRDGGYTF. The CDR3 DNA reads TGCAGCGCAGGGACCGACAGGGATGGCGGCTACACCTTC.

This clone occurred a few times. V usage is TRBV11-2 and J usage is TRBJ2-3, with 7 bases identical to TRBD2. In germline, CDR1 is SGHAT, CDR2 FQNNGV. The trim removed 1 base at V and 3 bases at J, leaving 7 bases unmatched. The length of the CDR3 is 16 residues. The CDR3 region is CASSLGVAGETDTQYF. DNA for the CDR3: TGTGCCAGCAGCTTAGGAGTGGCGGGGGAGACAGATACGCAGTATTTT.

The CDR3 region is CAWKGRLEAFF. The CDR3 DNA is TGTGCCTGGAAGGGGCGGCTTGAAGCTTTCTTT. This chain connects TRBV30 to TRBJ1-1, with D possibly matching TRBD1 (5 bases). The ends were cut back, 4 bases at V and 7 bases at J, with 10 bases in the middle. The CDR3 has 11 amino acids. Germline V CDR1 and CDR2: GTSNPN, SVGIG (reference sequence).

The chain links TRBV4-3 to TRBJ2-7, with D perhaps matching TRBD2 (5 bases). V gave up 0 bases and J gave up 0 bases, with 9 bases separating them. The CDR3 runs to 15 residues. Germline CDR1 and CDR2: LGHNA and YSLEER. CDR3 loop: CASSQDVTSSYEQYF. CDR3 coding DNA: TGCGCCAGCAGCCAAGATGTTACTAGCTCCTACGAGCAGTACTTC.

The chain links TRBV30 to TRBJ2-1; D is perhaps TRBD2 (5 bases). The CDR3 consists of 13 residues. Germline CDR1 reads GTSNPN; CDR2 reads SVGIG (reference sequence). Trimming left V 4 bases short and J 2 bases short, with 9 bases between. CDR3 sequence: CAWNPGAYNEQFF. The CDR3 bases are TGTGCCTGGAACCCCGGGGCCTACAATGAGCAGTTCTTC.